The 7 T cell receptor beta chains below all came from one sample that was sequenced in a study of glioma-infiltrating T cells. Amplification of TCR alpha and beta CDR3 regions from RNA used iRepertoire nested multiplex PCR. TCRdb re-derived calls from the multiplex PCR reads in MiXCR, one entry per CDR3 protein. The sample holds roughly 120,000 distinct CDR3 sequences, less than 30% seen once. The sequencing sample was made of glioma tissue, nonneoplastic brain tissue, or PBMCs (not recorded which). These receptors all come from a human donor with low-grade glioma or glioblastoma, undergoing nonglioma brain surgery, or in good health (not recorded which).

This clonotype was recorded many times. The chain combines TRBV28 with TRBJ2-7; 7 nucleotides line up with TRBD2. The CDR3 totals 18 residues. In germline, CDR1 is MDHEN, CDR2 SYDVKM. The V and J ends lost 6 bases and 3 bases, in that order; junction bases with no gene match: 20. The CDR3 region has the DNA TGTGCCAGCAGCGGTAACCCGGGGAGGGCAAAGGAATTCTACGAGCAGTACTTC. Translation: CASSGNPGRAKEFYEQYF.

This clonotype has just one count. It is unclear where the CDR3 begins or ends on the DNA, so no DNA is shown, and the CDR3 is as TCRdb lists it. The chain carries TRBV27 and TRBJ1-5. In germline, CDR1 is MNHEY, CDR2 SMNVEV (reference sequence). The CDR3 is 16 residues long, ends included. Here the CDR3 reads CASILGGSYSNQPQHF.

Note on this clonotype: A much larger clone is a single base away; this may be a read error. The V gene is TRBV12-3 or TRBV12-4, the J gene TRBJ2-1; D perhaps matches TRBD2 (5 bases). This CDR3 has 14 residues. The germline V and J ends were trimmed by 7 bases and 9 bases, with 19 bases remaining between them. CDR3 residues: CASMKGEGSGEQFF. The CDR3 DNA is TGTGCCAGCATGAAAGGAGAGGGATCTGGTGAGCAGTTCTTC.

In this sample, this clonotype turned up a few times. The CDR3 loop reads CASSPYGTSGREIYRTQYF. The DNA of the CDR3 is TGTGCCAGCAGTCCATACGGGACTAGCGGGAGGGAGATCTACCGTACGCAGTATTTT. This chain connects TRBV12-3 or TRBV12-4 to TRBJ2-3; 16 positions match TRBD2. The V and J ends lost 5 bases and 8 bases, in that order; junction bases with no gene match: 16. The CDR3 loop spans 19 amino acids.

This clonotype appeared many times. This sequence joins TRBV29-1 and TRBJ1-1, with D possibly being TRBD1 (6 bases). Germline CDR1 is SQVTM and CDR2 is ANQGSEA. This CDR3 has 11 residues. Trimming left V 3 bases short and J 8 bases short, with 10 bases between. For the CDR3, the DNA is TGCAGCGTTGAGAGGGGGGCCGAAGCTTTCTTT. Translation gives CSVERGAEAFF.

Worth noting for this clonotype: This may arise from a read error, as a much more abundant clone is one base away. The V gene is TRBV5-1, the J gene TRBJ2-7, with 8 bases aligning to TRBD1. V lost 3 bases, J lost 2 bases, and 7 bases stayed unmatched. Germline CDR1 reads SGHRS; CDR2 reads YFSETQ. The CDR3 has 15 amino acids. The chain's CDR3 is CASSSPGQVTYEQYF. CDR3 bases: TGCGCCAGCAGCTCCCCGGGACAGGTGACCTACGAGCAGTACTTC.

By share, this clonotype ranks as medium-sized (0.01 to 0.1%). The chain couples TRBV28 to TRBJ2-7; unclear D gene. Germline CDR1 MDHEN, CDR2 SYDVKM. The CDR3 covers 19 residues. With 4 bases removed from V and 2 bases from J, the gap between germline ends came to 27 bases. CDR3 bases: TGTGCCAGCAGTTCGTACCTTAGGACCCAATCCTACATAGCCTACGAGCAGTACTTC. It translates to CASSSYLRTQSYIAYEQYF.